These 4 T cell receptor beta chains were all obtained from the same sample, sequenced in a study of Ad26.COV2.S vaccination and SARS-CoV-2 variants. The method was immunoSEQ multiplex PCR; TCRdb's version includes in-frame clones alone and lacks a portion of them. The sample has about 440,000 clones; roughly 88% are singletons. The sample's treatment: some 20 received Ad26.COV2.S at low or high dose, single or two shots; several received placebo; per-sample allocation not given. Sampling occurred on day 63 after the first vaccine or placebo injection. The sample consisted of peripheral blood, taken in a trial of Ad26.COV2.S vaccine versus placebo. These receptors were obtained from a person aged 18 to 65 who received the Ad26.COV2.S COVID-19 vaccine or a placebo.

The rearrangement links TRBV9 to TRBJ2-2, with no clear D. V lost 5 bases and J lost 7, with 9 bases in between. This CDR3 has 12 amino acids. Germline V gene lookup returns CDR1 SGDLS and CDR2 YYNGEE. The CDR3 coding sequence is TGTGCCAGCAGGAGAGTAGGCGGGGAGCTGTTTTTT. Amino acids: CASRRVGGELFF.

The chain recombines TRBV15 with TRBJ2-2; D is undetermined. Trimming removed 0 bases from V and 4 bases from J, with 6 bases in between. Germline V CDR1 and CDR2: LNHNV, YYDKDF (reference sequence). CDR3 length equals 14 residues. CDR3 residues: CATSRDRGTGELFF. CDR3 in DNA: TGTGCCACCAGCAGAGATCGTGGCACCGGGGAGCTGTTTTTT.

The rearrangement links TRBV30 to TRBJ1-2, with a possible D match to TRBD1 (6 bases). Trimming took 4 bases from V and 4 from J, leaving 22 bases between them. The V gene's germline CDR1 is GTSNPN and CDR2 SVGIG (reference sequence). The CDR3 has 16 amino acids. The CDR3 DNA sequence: TGTGCCTGGAAGTCGGACAGCATCGCCGATTTCTATGGCTACACCTTC. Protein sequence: CAWKSDSIADFYGYTF.

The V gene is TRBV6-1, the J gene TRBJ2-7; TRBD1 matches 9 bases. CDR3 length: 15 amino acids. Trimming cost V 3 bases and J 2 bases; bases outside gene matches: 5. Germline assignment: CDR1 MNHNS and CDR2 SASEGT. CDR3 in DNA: TGTGCCAGCAGTGACCCCGGGACAGGGACCTACGAGCAGTACTTC. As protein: CASSDPGTGTYEQYF.